These 27 T cell receptor beta chains were all obtained from the same sample, sequenced in a study of blood T cells in healthy people across ages. The second PCR ran roughly 6 to 12 cycles with a sample-barcoded 5' primer and J-beta primers. TCRdb used MiXCR to reprocess the 5' RACE reads, holding one entry per CDR3 protein. The sample records about 730,000 distinct CDR3 sequences, roughly 45% being singletons. The sample comprised blood. These receptors were obtained from a woman aged 55-70 years in good health.

The rearrangement uses TRBV10-3 and TRBJ2-5, with D possibly matching TRBD1 (7 bases). TRBJ2-1 matches the DNA end more closely, so the J call is doubtful. The CDR3 is 17 amino acids. CDR1 and CDR2 from the germline V gene are ENHRY and SYGVKD. CDR3 residues: CAISERTGGTSQETQFF. CDR3 nucleotides: TGTGCCATCAGTGAGAGGACAGGCGGGACGTCGCAAGAGACCCAGTTCTTC.

This clonotype was counted a few times. This chain links TRBV29-1 with TRBJ2-7, with no clear D. The germline V and J ends were trimmed by 6 bases and 2 bases, with 11 bases remaining between them. The CDR3 has 12 residues. Germline CDR1 is SQVTM and CDR2 is ANQGSEA. The CDR3 nucleotides are TGCAGCGTCCGAGTGACTCCCTACGAGCAGTACTTC. It specifies CSVRVTPYEQYF.

V is TRBV2 and J is TRBJ2-5; 8 nucleotides agree with TRBD2. TRBJ2-1 matches the DNA end more closely, so the J call is doubtful. The CDR3 has 15 residues. Germline CDR1 reads SNHLY; CDR2 reads FYNNEI. The CDR3 sequence is CASSEILAAQETQFF. The CDR3 DNA follows: TGTGCCAGCAGTGAAATACTAGCGGCCCAAGAGACCCAGTTCTTC.

This clonotype was seen a handful of times. The chain links TRBV18 to TRBJ1-5; 7 bases map to TRBD1. V shed 1 base, J shed 7 bases, and the junction held 4 bases outside the gene matches. CDR1 is KGHSH and CDR2 is LQKENI in the germline V gene. CDR3 length equals 14 residues. The CDR3 nucleotides are TGTGCCAGCTCACCACAAACAGGGGAGCAGCCCCAGCATTTT. Protein: CASSPQTGEQPQHF. Full variable domain (outside the CDR3, taken from reference TRBV18 and TRBJ1-5): NAGVMQNPRHLVRRRGQEARLRCSPMKGHSHVYWYRQLPEEGLKFMVYLQKENIIDESGMPKERFSAEFPKEGPSILRIQQVVRGDSAAYFCASSPQTGEQPQHFGDGTRLSIL.

The chain recombines TRBV5-1 with TRBJ1-4; D gene uncertain. Deletions cut 7 bases from V and 7 bases from J, with 17 bases between. The CDR3 runs 14 residues. Germline CDR1 SGHRS, CDR2 YFSETQ. CDR3 in DNA: TGCGCCAGCCGAAACAAAACCGGGAGTGAAAAACTGTTTTTT. It is translated as CASRNKTGSEKLFF.

This clonotype showed up just a few times. The V gene is TRBV5-1, the J gene TRBJ2-5, with D possibly being TRBD2 (5 bases). Trimming cost V 4 bases and J 1 base, with 11 bases left between them. Germline assignment: CDR1 SGHRS and CDR2 YFSETQ. CDR3 length: 14 amino acids. In DNA form, the CDR3 reads TGCGCCAGCAGCGATGTAGCGTCCCAAGAGACCCAGTACTTC. Protein sequence: CASSDVASQETQYF.

The CDR3 region is CASSPSPRGEGETQFF. DNA for the CDR3: TGTGCCAGCAGCCCCTCCCCGAGGGGAGAAGGGGAGACCCAGTTCTTC. The rearrangement uses TRBV9 and TRBJ2-5; the D call may be TRBD1 or TRBD2 (5 bases each). TRBJ2-1 explains the end of the DNA better; the J call may be wrong. The CDR3 sequence is 16 residues long. Germline loops: CDR1 SGDLS, CDR2 YYNGEE.

Here the CDR3 reads CSAQDGGGGNQPQHF. The CDR3 nucleotides read TGCAGTGCCCAAGACGGGGGAGGCGGCAATCAGCCCCAGCATTTT. This rearrangement joins TRBV20-1 to TRBJ1-5; D is perhaps TRBD1 (5 bases). This CDR3 has 15 amino acids. Trimming took off 6 bases at V and 2 bases at J, with 17 bases between the two ends. Germline values: CDR1 DFQATT, CDR2 SNEGSKA (reference sequence).

This clonotype was seen only a few times. The CDR3 here is CASSHAGLGTRETQYF. The CDR3 DNA reads TGTGCCAGCAGTCATGCGGGACTAGGGACACGAGAGACCCAGTACTTC. The rearrangement joins TRBV12-3 or TRBV12-4 to TRBJ2-4; TRBD2 aligns across 8 bases. The tail of the sequence fits TRBJ2-5 better, so the J call may be wrong. This CDR3 comprises 16 residues.

V and J are TRBV5-1 and TRBJ2-1, with TRBD2 matching 9 bases. Unmatched junction bases numbered 10, after V lost 4 bases and J lost 8 bases. This CDR3 is built from 15 residues. Per germline, CDR1 SGHRS and CDR2 YFSETQ. The CDR3 spells CASSMEASGVYEQFF. The CDR3 bases are TGCGCCAGCAGCATGGAGGCTAGCGGGGTATATGAGCAGTTCTTC.

The J gene is TRBJ2-2, the V gene TRBV2; D might be TRBD2 (5 bases). Germline V gene data show CDR1 as SNHLY and CDR2 as FYNNEI. Trimming stripped 6 bases from V and 4 bases from J, with 12 bases between. CDR3 length: 14 amino acids. CDR3 in amino acids: CASSPGVATGELFF. The CDR3 region has the DNA TGTGCCAGCAGCCCCGGGGTAGCCACCGGGGAGCTGTTTTTT.

This clonotype was counted at least ten times. This chain joins TRBV9 and TRBJ2-7; 8 nucleotides match TRBD2. The length of the CDR3 is 16 residues. In germline, CDR1 is SGDLS, CDR2 YYNGEE. With V trimmed by 3 bases and J by 5 bases, 13 bases remained unmatched. This CDR3 reads CASSESSPGLGDEQYF. DNA for the CDR3: TGTGCCAGCAGCGAGAGCTCCCCGGGACTAGGGGACGAGCAGTACTTC.

Only a few counts were recorded for this clonotype. The CDR3 sequence: CSARDPGWGNQPQHF. Here the CDR3 DNA reads TGCAGTGCTAGAGATCCCGGATGGGGGAATCAGCCCCAGCATTTT. This chain connects TRBV20-1 to TRBJ1-5; a possible D gene is TRBD1 (5 bases). Germline V CDR1 and CDR2: DFQATT, SNEGSKA (reference sequence). With 0 bases removed from V and 4 bases from J, the gap between germline ends came to 13 bases. The CDR3 has 15 amino acids.

About this clonotype itself: This may come from a read error, since a much larger clone is one base off. The chain couples TRBV20-1 to TRBJ2-4, with D perhaps assigned TRBD1 or TRBD2 (5 bases each). The V gene's germline CDR1 is DFQATT and CDR2 SNEGSKA (reference sequence). V was clipped by 8 bases and J by 5 bases, with 16 bases between them. There are 13 residues in the CDR3. The CDR3 DNA follows: TGCAGTACTGGGGGTATTCCCCAAAACATTCAGTACTTC. This codes for CSTGGIPQNIQYF.

The rearrangement links TRBV6-1 to TRBJ1-1; D perhaps matches TRBD1 (6 bases). Trimming pared 3 bases from V and 0 bases from J, leaving 11 bases between. CDR1 and CDR2 (germline): MNHNS, SASEGT. CDR3 length equals 15 residues. The CDR3, as DNA: TGTGCCAGCAGTGATTTGGGACAAATGAACACTGAAGCTTTCTTT. Its translation is CASSDLGQMNTEAFF.

The rearrangement joins TRBV6-5 to TRBJ2-3; unclear D gene. Germline CDR1 MNHEY, CDR2 SVGAGI. The V end was cut by 2 bases, the J end by 0 bases, with 6 bases between. CDR3 length equals 14 residues. CDR3 amino acids: CASSYRKSTDTQYF. CDR3 in DNA: TGTGCCAGCAGTTACCGGAAGAGCACAGATACGCAGTATTTT.

As to this clonotype: Given a much more abundant clone one base away, this may be a read error. The chain combines TRBV7-2 with TRBJ2-7, with TRBD1 matching over 7 bases. V shed 9 bases and J 7 bases; nucleotides not matched to a gene: 12. Germline loops: CDR1 SGHTA, CDR2 FQGNSA. The CDR3 is 13 residues long. The CDR3 here is CASIQGSYNEQYF. The CDR3 DNA reads as TGTGCCAGTATACAGGGGTCCTACAATGAGCAGTACTTC.

J is TRBJ2-5 and V is TRBV20-1; 14 bases fit TRBD2. The J call could be wrong; TRBJ2-7 is a better fit for the DNA end. The CDR3 has 15 amino acids. Germline V gene sequence: CDR1 DFQATT, CDR2 SNEGSKA (reference sequence). The DNA for the CDR3 is TGCAGTGCTAGACGACTAGCGGGAGGGATCTACGAGCAGTACTTC. Translation: CSARRLAGGIYEQYF.

This clonotype was picked up a small number of times. The V and J genes are TRBV7-9 and TRBJ1-2; D uncertain. Per germline, CDR1 SEHNR and CDR2 FQNEAQ (reference sequence). V dropped 2 bases and J dropped 6 bases, with 10 bases sitting between them. CDR3 length: 13 residues. DNA for the CDR3: TGTGCCAGCAGCTTACTGGCAGAGCATGGCTACACCTTC. It encodes CASSLLAEHGYTF.

This chain joins TRBV12-3 or TRBV12-4 and TRBJ1-1; D ambiguous. The CDR3 covers 14 residues. V lost 7 bases and J lost 1, with 13 bases in between. The CDR3 loop is CASIPSPGNTEAFF. As DNA, the CDR3 is TGTGCCAGCATCCCCTCCCCGGGGAACACTGAAGCTTTCTTT.

This clonotype was recorded a few times. The chain carries TRBV7-2 and TRBJ1-2, with TRBD1 matching 7 bases. Per germline, CDR1 SGHTA and CDR2 FQGNSA. The V gene end was trimmed by 5 bases and the J gene end by 5 bases; junction bases not matched to a gene: 11. The CDR3 length is 15 residues. The CDR3 DNA is TGTGCCAGCAGCCCCTACCGGGCAGGGGGTTATGGCTACACCTTC. Protein product: CASSPYRAGGYGYTF.

This clonotype appeared a few times. J is TRBJ2-3 and V is TRBV10-3; 7 bases agree with TRBD2. The CDR3 is 15 residues long. Germline values: CDR1 ENHRY, CDR2 SYGVKD. Germline trimming cut 3 bases from V and 3 bases from J; bases unmatched to any gene: 6. The chain's CDR3 is CAISDAGEATDTQYF. In nucleotides, the CDR3 is TGTGCCATCAGTGACGCGGGGGAGGCGACAGATACGCAGTATTTT.

A few counts support this clonotype. This rearrangement joins TRBV20-1 to TRBJ2-1; TRBD2 agrees at 7 bases. Looked up from germline, CDR1 is DFQATT and CDR2 is SNEGSKA (reference sequence). The CDR3 has 14 residues. With V trimmed by 2 bases and J by 6 bases, 7 bases remained unmatched. CDR3 loop: CSARLQGRANEQFF. In DNA form, the CDR3 reads TGCAGTGCTAGACTCCAAGGGAGGGCCAATGAGCAGTTCTTC.

As DNA, the CDR3 is TGCGCCAGCAGCCAAGAAACCTCTCAGGTGGGTTACGAGCAGTACTTC. It specifies CASSQETSQVGYEQYF. The rearrangement joins TRBV4-3 to TRBJ2-4; D is ambiguous. The J call may be faulty, since TRBJ2-7 better matches the DNA end. The CDR3 is made up of 16 amino acids. The germline gives CDR1 LGHNA, CDR2 YSLEER.

The chain joins TRBV7-3 to TRBJ2-1; a weak D match, TRBD2 (6 bases). The DNA end lines up better with TRBJ2-7; the J call may be wrong. Germline lookup yields CDR1 SGHTA and CDR2 FQGTGA. The CDR3 spans 13 residues. The CDR3 nucleotides read TGTGCCAGCGGTGGCGGGGCGCGGAATGAGCAGTACTTC. Protein: CASGGGARNEQYF.

The CDR3 DNA sequence: TGCGCCAGCAGCTTGGATGACGACGAGCAGTACTTC. It translates to CASSLDDDEQYF. V gene TRBV5-1 combines with J gene TRBJ2-5; D not resolved. The end of the DNA aligns better with TRBJ2-7, so the J call may be wrong. The CDR3 extends over 12 amino acids. Germline lookup yields CDR1 SGHRS and CDR2 YFSETQ.

This clonotype showed up just a few times. The V and J genes are TRBV11-2 and TRBJ2-7, with 10 bases identical to TRBD1. Per germline, CDR1 SGHAT and CDR2 FQNNGV. The junction had 10 bases not matched to a gene; V was cut back by 7 bases and J by 7 bases. CDR3 length: 14 residues. The CDR3 loop is CASTVRQGADEQYF. The CDR3, as DNA: TGTGCCAGCACCGTACGACAGGGGGCGGATGAGCAGTACTTC.